A single sample is the source of the 13 T cell receptor beta chains below, sequenced in a study of blood T cell repertoires in COVID-19. Only in-frame clones appear in the TCRdb table, and some are missing; sequencing was by immunoSEQ multiplex PCR. This table holds around 150,000 clones, around 74% found once. Sequenced input: peripheral blood. The origin of the receptors is a man between 70 and 80 years old with acute or convalescent COVID-19.

This clone has just one count. J is TRBJ1-2 and V is TRBV28; D is unclear. The germline V gene encodes CDR1 MDHEN and CDR2 SYDVKM. Trimming removed 4 bases at V and 8 bases at J, with 17 bases between. The CDR3 spans 14 residues. The CDR3 spells CASSSGGREAGYTF. CDR3 nucleotide sequence: TGTGCCAGCAGTTCCGGCGGACGGGAGGCGGGCTACACCTTC.

This chain joins TRBV25-1 and TRBJ2-3, with D unresolved. CDR3 length: 13 residues. The V end lost 0 bases, the J end lost 4 bases, and 5 bases lay between the germline ends. Germline-derived CDR1 and CDR2 are MGHDK and SYGVNS. The CDR3 DNA follows: TGTGCCAGCAGTGAATATATCGCAGATACGCAGTATTTT. It is translated as CASSEYIADTQYF. Together with reference TRBV25-1 and TRBJ2-3, the CDR3 gives the full variable domain: EADIYQTPRYLVIGTGKKITLECSQTMGHDKMYWYQQDPGMELHLIHYSYGVNSTEKGDLSSESTVSRIRTEHFPLTLESARPSHTSQYLCASSEYIADTQYFGPGTRLTVL.

The chain has TRBV4-3 and TRBJ2-1; perhaps TRBD2 as D (7 bases). The germline V gene encodes CDR1 LGHNA and CDR2 YSLEER. The V end was cut by 5 bases, the J end by 4 bases, with 24 bases between. CDR3 length: 18 amino acids. The CDR3: CASSGTSTGGRGYNEQFF. CDR3 DNA sequence: TGCGCCAGCAGCGGGACCTCGACGGGGGGTAGGGGGTACAATGAGCAGTTCTTC.

V usage is TRBV6-1 and J usage is TRBJ1-2; 7 bases map to TRBD1. The CDR3 has 14 residues. The germline V gene encodes CDR1 MNHNS and CDR2 SASEGT. The junction had 4 bases not matched to a gene; V was cut back by 2 bases and J by 4 bases. The chain's CDR3 is CASSERRDSYGYTF. For the CDR3, the DNA is TGTGCCAGCAGTGAACGCCGGGACAGCTATGGCTACACCTTC.

The chain uses TRBV18 and TRBJ1-1; D perhaps matches TRBD1 (6 bases). With 5 bases removed from V and 4 bases from J, the gap between germline ends came to 20 bases. CDR1 is KGHSH, CDR2 LQKENI, per germline. This CDR3 has 16 residues. The CDR3 reads CASSTYGRGEGTEAFF. CDR3 bases: TGTGCCAGCTCAACTTACGGCAGGGGAGAGGGCACTGAAGCTTTCTTT.

The chain links TRBV10-1 to TRBJ2-7; 7 bases match TRBD1. V lost 8 bases, J lost 5 bases, and 12 bases stayed unmatched. This CDR3 is 14 amino acids long. Germline V lookup: CDR1 WNHNN, CDR2 SYGVQD (reference sequence). In nucleotides, the CDR3 is TGCGCCAGCTCTATCACGACAGGGTTTCACGAGCAGTACTTC. Translation: CASSITTGFHEQYF.

The genes are TRBV30 and TRBJ1-4; D perhaps matches TRBD1 (5 bases). Looked up from germline, CDR1 is GTSNPN and CDR2 is SVGIG (reference sequence). V lost 3 bases and J 0 bases, leaving 8 bases between the germline ends. The CDR3 extends over 14 amino acids. For the CDR3, the DNA is TGTGCCTGGAGCGGGGGAACAACTAATGAAAAACTGTTTTTT. This sequence encodes CAWSGGTTNEKLFF.

Here the CDR3 reads CASTGTDTQYF. Written as DNA, the CDR3 is TGTGCCAGCACCGGTACAGATACGCAGTATTTT. V is TRBV2 and J is TRBJ2-3; no definite D call. The CDR3 runs 11 residues. CDR1 and CDR2 from the germline V gene are SNHLY and FYNNEI. Between the trimmed V and J ends, which lost 7 bases and 3 bases, there was a span of 5 bases.

V gene TRBV6-2 or TRBV6-3 combines with J gene TRBJ2-7, with D maybe TRBD1 (6 bases). Germline-derived CDR1 and CDR2 are MNHEY and SVGEGT. V gave up 4 bases and J gave up 6 bases, with 10 bases separating them. CDR3 length equals 12 residues. The CDR3 bases are TGTGCCAGCAGTTGGACAGCTAGCGAGCAGTACTTC. Translated: CASSWTASEQYF.

This chain links TRBV28 with TRBJ1-6, with 7 bases matching TRBD1. The CDR3 length is 15 residues. With V trimmed by 5 bases and J by 6 bases, 7 bases remained unmatched. CDR1 and CDR2 (germline): MDHEN, SYDVKM. CDR3 sequence (DNA): TGTGCCAGCAGTCCATACCGGGACAGTAATTCACCCCTCCACTTT. It is translated as CASSPYRDSNSPLHF. Full variable domain (remainder filled in from reference TRBV28 and TRBJ1-6): DVKVTQSSRYLVKRTGEKVFLECVQDMDHENMFWYRQDPGLGLRLIYFSYDVKMKEKGDIPEGYSVSREKKERFSLILESASTNQTSMYLCASSPYRDSNSPLHFGNGTRLTVT.

The gene calls are TRBV18 and TRBJ1-1; D not certain. With 0 bases removed from V and 1 base from J, the gap between germline ends came to 6 bases. Germline-derived CDR1 and CDR2 are KGHSH and LQKENI. CDR3 length equals 14 residues. CDR3 amino acids: CASSPPSGNTEAFF. The CDR3, as DNA: TGTGCCAGCTCACCACCCTCCGGGAACACTGAAGCTTTCTTT. The variable domain in full, with the rest retrieved from reference TRBV18 and TRBJ1-1, is NAGVMQNPRHLVRRRGQEARLRCSPMKGHSHVYWYRQLPEEGLKFMVYLQKENIIDESGMPKERFSAEFPKEGPSILRIQQVVRGDSAAYFCASSPPSGNTEAFFGQGTRLTVV.

There are a few counts of this clone. J is TRBJ2-7 and V is TRBV11-1; TRBD2 might be the D (6 bases). Trimming took 5 bases from V and 0 from J, leaving 11 bases between them. Germline lookup yields CDR1 SGHAT and CDR2 FQDESV (reference sequence). The CDR3 sequence is 14 residues long. The DNA of the CDR3 is TGTGCCAGCAGCCGTGTGACTAGCTCCTACGAGCAGTACTTC. Translated, it gives CASSRVTSSYEQYF.

The chain joins TRBV19 to TRBJ1-2, with D possibly TRBD1 on 6 matching bases. The length of the CDR3 is 14 residues. CDR1 and CDR2 (germline): LNHDA, SQIVND (reference sequence). V was trimmed by 3 bases and J by 2 bases, leaving 10 bases between them. Written as DNA, the CDR3 is TGTGCCAGTAGTATGGGGGCGCGGAACTATGGCTACACCTTC. Translated, it gives CASSMGARNYGYTF. The full variable domain, in which reference TRBV19 and TRBJ1-2 provide the parts outside the CDR3, is DGGITQSPKYLFRKEGQNVTLSCEQNLNHDAMYWYRQDPGQGLRLIYYSQIVNDFQKGDIAEGYSVSREKKESFPLTVTSAQKNPTAFYLCASSMGARNYGYTFGSGTRLTVV.